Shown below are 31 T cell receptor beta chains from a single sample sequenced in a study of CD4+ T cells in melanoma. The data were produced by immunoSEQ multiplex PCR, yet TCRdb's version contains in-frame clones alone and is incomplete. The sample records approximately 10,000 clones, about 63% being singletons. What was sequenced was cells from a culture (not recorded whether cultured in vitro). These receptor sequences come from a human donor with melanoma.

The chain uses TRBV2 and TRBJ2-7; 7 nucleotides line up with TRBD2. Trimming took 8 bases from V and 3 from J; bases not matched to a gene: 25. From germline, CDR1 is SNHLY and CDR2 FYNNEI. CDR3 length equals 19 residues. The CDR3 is CASPISGLPRQNPSYEQYF. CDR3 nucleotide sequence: TGTGCCAGCCCTATATCGGGACTACCGCGCCAAAATCCGAGCTACGAGCAGTACTTC.

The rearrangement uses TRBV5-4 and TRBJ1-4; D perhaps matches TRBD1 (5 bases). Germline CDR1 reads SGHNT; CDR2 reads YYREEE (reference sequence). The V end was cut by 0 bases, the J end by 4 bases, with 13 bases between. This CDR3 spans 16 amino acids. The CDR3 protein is CASSLAGDLHNEKLFF. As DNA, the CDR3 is TGTGCCAGCAGCTTGGCGGGGGACCTACATAATGAAAAACTGTTTTTT.

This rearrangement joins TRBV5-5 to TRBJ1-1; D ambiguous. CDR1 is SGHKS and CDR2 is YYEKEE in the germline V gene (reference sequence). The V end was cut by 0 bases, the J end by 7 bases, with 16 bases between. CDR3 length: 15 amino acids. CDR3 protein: CASSLARPPAHEAFF. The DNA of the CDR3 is TGTGCCAGCAGCTTGGCCCGACCCCCTGCACATGAAGCTTTCTTT.

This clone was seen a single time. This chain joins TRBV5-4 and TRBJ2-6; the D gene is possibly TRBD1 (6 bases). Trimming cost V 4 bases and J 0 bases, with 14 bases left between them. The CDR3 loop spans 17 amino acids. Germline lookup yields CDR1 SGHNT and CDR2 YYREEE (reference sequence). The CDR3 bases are TGTGCCAGCAGCGCGGTCTTCAGGGGCTCTGGGGCCAACGTCCTGACTTTC. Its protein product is CASSAVFRGSGANVLTF. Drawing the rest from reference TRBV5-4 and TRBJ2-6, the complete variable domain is ETGVTQSPTHLIKTRGQQVTLRCSSQSGHNTVSWYQQALGQGPQFIFQYYREEENGRGNFPPRFSGLQFPNYSSELNVNALELDDSALYLCASSAVFRGSGANVLTFGAGSRLTVL.

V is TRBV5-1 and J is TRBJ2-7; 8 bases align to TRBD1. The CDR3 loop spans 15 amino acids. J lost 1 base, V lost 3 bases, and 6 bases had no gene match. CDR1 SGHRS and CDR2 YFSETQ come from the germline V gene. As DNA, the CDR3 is TGCGCCAGCAGCTCCGGACGGACAGGGTCCTACGAGCAGTACTTC. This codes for CASSSGRTGSYEQYF.

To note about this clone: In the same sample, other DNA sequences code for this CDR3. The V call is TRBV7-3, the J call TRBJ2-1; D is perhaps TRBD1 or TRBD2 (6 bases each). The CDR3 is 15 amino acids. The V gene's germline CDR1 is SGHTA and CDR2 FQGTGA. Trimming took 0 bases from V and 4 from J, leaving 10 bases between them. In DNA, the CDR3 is TGTGCCAGCAGCTTAACGGGGGGCCCTTACAATGAGCAGTTCTTC. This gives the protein CASSLTGGPYNEQFF.

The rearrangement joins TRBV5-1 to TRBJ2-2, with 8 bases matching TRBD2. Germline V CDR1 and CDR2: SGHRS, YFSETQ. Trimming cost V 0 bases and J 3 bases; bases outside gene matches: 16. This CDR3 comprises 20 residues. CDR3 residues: CASSLDFSGGPIRDTGELFF. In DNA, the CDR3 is TGCGCCAGCAGCTTGGATTTTTCGGGGGGGCCTATCAGGGACACCGGGGAGCTGTTTTTT.

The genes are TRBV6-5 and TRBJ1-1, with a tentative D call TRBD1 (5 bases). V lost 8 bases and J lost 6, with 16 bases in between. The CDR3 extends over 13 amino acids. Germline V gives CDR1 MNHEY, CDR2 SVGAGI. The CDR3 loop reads CASEGRAGAEAFF. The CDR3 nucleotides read TGTGCCAGCGAGGGCAGGGCGGGGGCTGAAGCTTTCTTT.

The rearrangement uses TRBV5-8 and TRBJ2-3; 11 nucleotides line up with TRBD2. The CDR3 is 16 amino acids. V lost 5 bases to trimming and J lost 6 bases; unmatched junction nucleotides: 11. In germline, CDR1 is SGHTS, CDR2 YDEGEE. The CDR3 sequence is CASRLSGGARWDTQYF. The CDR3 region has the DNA TGTGCCAGCAGGCTTAGCGGGGGGGCTCGTTGGGATACGCAGTATTTT.

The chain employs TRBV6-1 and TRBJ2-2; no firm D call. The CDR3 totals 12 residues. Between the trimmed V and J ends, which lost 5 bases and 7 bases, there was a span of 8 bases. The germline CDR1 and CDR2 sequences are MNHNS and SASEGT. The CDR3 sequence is CASSPLVGELFF. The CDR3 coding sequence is TGTGCCAGCAGTCCGTTGGTCGGGGAGCTGTTTTTT.

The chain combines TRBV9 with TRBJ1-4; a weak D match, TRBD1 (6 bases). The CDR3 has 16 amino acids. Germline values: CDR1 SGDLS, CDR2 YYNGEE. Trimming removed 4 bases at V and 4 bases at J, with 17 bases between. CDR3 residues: CASSPRQEKGNEKLFF. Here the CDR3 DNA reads TGTGCCAGCAGCCCACGACAGGAAAAGGGTAATGAAAAACTGTTTTTT.

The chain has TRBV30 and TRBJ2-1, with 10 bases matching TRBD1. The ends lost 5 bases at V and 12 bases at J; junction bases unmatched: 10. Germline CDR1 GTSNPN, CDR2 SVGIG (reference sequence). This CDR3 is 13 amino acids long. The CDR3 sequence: CAWSPGQGIWQFF. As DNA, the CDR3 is TGTGCCTGGTCCCCGGGACAGGGGATATGGCAGTTCTTC.

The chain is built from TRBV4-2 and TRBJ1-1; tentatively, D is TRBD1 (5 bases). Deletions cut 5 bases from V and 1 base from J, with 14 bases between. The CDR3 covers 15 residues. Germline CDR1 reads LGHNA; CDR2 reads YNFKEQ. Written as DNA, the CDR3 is TGTGCCAGCAGCGTAGGGGTCCCAGCGAACACTGAAGCTTTCTTT. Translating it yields CASSVGVPANTEAFF.

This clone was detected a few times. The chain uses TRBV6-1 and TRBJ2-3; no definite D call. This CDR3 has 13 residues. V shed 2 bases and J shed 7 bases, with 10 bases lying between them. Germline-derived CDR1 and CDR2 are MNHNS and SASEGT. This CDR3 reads CASSEIDSHTQYF. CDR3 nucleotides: TGTGCCAGCAGTGAAATAGATTCCCATACGCAGTATTTT.

The CDR3 here is CASRIGQGAYEQYF. The CDR3 coding sequence is TGTGCCAGCAGAATCGGACAGGGCGCCTACGAGCAGTACTTC. The chain couples TRBV6-6 to TRBJ2-7, with TRBD1 identical over 8 bases. The germline CDR1 and CDR2 sequences are MNHNY and SVGAGI (reference sequence). The CDR3 length is 14 residues. Losses at the gene ends were 6 bases for V and 2 bases for J; bases not matched to a gene: 6.

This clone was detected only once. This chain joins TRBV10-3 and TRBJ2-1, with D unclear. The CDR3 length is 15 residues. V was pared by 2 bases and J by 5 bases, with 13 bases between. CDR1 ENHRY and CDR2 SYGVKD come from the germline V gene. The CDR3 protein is CAISENGRSNNEQFF. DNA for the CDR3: TGTGCCATCAGTGAGAATGGGCGCTCTAACAATGAGCAGTTCTTC.

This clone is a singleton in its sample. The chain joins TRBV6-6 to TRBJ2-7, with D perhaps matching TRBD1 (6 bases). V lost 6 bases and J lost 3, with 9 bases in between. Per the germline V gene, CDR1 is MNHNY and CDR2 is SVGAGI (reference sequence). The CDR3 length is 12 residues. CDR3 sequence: CASSSDSYEQYF. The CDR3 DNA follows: TGTGCCAGCAGCTCGGACAGCTACGAGCAGTACTTC.

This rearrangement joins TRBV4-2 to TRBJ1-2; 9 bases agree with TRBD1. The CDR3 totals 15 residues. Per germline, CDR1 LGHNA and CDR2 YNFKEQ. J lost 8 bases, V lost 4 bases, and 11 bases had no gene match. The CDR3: CASSLGDREVGGYTF. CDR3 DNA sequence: TGTGCCAGCAGCCTAGGGGACAGGGAGGTAGGAGGCTACACCTTC.

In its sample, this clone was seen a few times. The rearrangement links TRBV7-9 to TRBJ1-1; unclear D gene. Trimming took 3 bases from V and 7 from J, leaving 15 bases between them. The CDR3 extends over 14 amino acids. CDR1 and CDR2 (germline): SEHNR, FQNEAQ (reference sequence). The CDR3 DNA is TGTGCCAGCAGCTTTGGTGTGGCGGGCGATGAAGCTTTCTTT. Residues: CASSFGVAGDEAFF.

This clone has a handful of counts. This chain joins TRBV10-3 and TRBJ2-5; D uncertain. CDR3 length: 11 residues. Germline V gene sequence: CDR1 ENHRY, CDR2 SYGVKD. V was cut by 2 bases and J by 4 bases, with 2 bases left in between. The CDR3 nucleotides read TGTGCCATCAGTGAGCGAGAGACCCAGTACTTC. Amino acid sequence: CAISERETQYF.

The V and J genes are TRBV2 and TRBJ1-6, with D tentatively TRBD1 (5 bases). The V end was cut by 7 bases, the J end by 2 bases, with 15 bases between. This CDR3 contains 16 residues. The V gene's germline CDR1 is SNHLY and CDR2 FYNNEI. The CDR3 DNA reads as TGTGCCAGCATCAGGGACGGGCTCGCCTATAATTCACCCCTCCACTTT. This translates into CASIRDGLAYNSPLHF.

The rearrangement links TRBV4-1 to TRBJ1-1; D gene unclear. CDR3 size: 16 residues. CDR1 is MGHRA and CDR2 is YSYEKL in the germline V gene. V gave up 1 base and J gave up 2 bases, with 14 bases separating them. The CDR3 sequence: CASSQGEGWINTEAFF. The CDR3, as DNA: TGCGCCAGCAGCCAAGGGGAAGGATGGATCAACACTGAAGCTTTCTTT.

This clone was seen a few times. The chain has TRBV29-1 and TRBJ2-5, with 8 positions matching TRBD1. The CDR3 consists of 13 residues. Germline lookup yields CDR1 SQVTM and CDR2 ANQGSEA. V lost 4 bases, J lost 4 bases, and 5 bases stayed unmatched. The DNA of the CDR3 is TGCAGCGTTGTATCAGGGGGCGGAGAGACCCAGTACTTC. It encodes CSVVSGGGETQYF.

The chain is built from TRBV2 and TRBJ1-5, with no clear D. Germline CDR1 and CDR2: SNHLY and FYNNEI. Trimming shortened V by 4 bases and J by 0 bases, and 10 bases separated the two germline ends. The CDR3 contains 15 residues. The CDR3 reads CASSGAADSNQPQHF. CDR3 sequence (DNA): TGTGCCAGCAGTGGGGCAGCTGATAGCAATCAGCCCCAGCATTTT. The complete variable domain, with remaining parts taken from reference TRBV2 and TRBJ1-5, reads EPEVTQTPSHQVTQMGQEVILRCVPISNHLYFYWYRQILGQKVEFLVSFYNNEISEKSEIFDDQFSVERPDGSNFTLKIRSTKLEDSAMYFCASSGAADSNQPQHFGDGTRLSIL.

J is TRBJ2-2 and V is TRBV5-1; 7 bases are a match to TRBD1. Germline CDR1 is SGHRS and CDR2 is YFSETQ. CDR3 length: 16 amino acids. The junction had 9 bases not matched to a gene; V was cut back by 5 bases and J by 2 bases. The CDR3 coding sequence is TGCGCCAGCAGTCGGGACAGCCCGCAAAACACCGGGGAGCTGTTTTTT. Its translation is CASSRDSPQNTGELFF.

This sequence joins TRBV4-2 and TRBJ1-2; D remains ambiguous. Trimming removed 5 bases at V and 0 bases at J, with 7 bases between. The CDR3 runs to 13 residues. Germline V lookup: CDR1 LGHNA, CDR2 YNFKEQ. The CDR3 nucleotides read TGTGCCAGCAGCTTTTTGGCTAACTATGGCTACACCTTC. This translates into CASSFLANYGYTF.

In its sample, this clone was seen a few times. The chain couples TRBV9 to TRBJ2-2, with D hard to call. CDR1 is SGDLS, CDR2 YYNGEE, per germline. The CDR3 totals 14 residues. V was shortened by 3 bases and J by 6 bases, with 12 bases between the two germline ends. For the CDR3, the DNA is TGTGCCAGCAGCGGCTTAGTTGCCGCCGGGGAGCTGTTTTTT. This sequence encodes CASSGLVAAGELFF.

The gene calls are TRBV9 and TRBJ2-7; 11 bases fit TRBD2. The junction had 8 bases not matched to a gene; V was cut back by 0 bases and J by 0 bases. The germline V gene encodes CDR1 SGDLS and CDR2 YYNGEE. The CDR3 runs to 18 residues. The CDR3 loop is CASSVARTSGGTSYEQYF. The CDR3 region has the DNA TGTGCCAGCAGCGTAGCCCGAACTAGCGGGGGTACCTCCTACGAGCAGTACTTC.

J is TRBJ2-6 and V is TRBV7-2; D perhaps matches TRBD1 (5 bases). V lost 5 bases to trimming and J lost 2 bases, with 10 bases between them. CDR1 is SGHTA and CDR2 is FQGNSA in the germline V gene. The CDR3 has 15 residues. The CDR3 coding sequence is TGTGCCAGCAGCCCAACAGGTACTGGGGCCAACGTCCTGACTTTC. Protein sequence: CASSPTGTGANVLTF.

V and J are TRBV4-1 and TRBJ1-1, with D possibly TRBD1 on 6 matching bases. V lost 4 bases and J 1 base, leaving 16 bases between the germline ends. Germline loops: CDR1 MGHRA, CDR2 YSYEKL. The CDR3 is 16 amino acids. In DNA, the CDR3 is TGCGCCAGCAGCCGAGACCGGACAGTGGGGAACACTGAAGCTTTCTTT. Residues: CASSRDRTVGNTEAFF.

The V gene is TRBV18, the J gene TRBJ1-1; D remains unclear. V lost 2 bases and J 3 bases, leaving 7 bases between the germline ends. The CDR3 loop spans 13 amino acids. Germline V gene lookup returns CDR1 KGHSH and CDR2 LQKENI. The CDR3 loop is CASSPGLDTEAFF. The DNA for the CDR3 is TGTGCCAGCTCACCAGGGTTGGACACTGAAGCTTTCTTT. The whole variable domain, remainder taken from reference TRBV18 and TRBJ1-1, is NAGVMQNPRHLVRRRGQEARLRCSPMKGHSHVYWYRQLPEEGLKFMVYLQKENIIDESGMPKERFSAEFPKEGPSILRIQQVVRGDSAAYFCASSPGLDTEAFFGQGTRLTVV.